Shown below are 11 T cell receptor beta chains from a single sample sequenced in a study of graft-versus-host responses after intestinal transplantation. Measured with immunoSEQ multiplex PCR; TCRdb has only the in-frame clones, and not every one. The profile shows around 9,900 clones, roughly 94% of them singletons. Sample: PBMCs, taken 8 days after intestinal transplant. All receptors derive from a human patient who received an intestinal transplant, so some T cells may come from the graft donor.

This clone was recorded only once. The chain employs TRBV28 and TRBJ2-1; D uncertain. CDR1 MDHEN and CDR2 SYDVKM come from the germline V gene. This CDR3 is 15 amino acids long. Deletions cut 4 bases from V and 5 bases from J, with 15 bases between. CDR3 sequence (DNA): TGTGCCAGCAGTTATTGGCCTTCGGGCGACAATGAGCAGTTCTTC. It encodes CASSYWPSGDNEQFF. Together with reference TRBV28 and TRBJ2-1, the CDR3 gives the full variable domain: DVKVTQSSRYLVKRTGEKVFLECVQDMDHENMFWYRQDPGLGLRLIYFSYDVKMKEKGDIPEGYSVSREKKERFSLILESASTNQTSMYLCASSYWPSGDNEQFFGPGTRLTVL.

This sequence joins TRBV7-9 and TRBJ2-7; no clear D. The V end lost 3 bases, the J end lost 7 bases, and 13 bases lay between the germline ends. The CDR3 extends over 13 amino acids. Germline values: CDR1 SEHNR, CDR2 FQNEAQ (reference sequence). CDR3 nucleotides: TGTGCCAGCAGCTTTCAACCCAGCAGGGAGCAGTACTTC. Its protein is CASSFQPSREQYF.

This chain joins TRBV29-1 and TRBJ2-2; weak D call: TRBD1 (5 bases). Germline V lookup: CDR1 SQVTM, CDR2 ANQGSEA. V shed 1 base and J shed 7 bases, with 7 bases lying between them. The CDR3 consists of 12 residues. The CDR3 region is CSVEGGGGELFF. CDR3 bases: TGCAGCGTTGAAGGGGGCGGCGGGGAGCTGTTTTTT.

The count of this clone is one. This sequence joins TRBV10-1 and TRBJ2-1, with 8 bases aligning to TRBD1. Trimming removed 6 bases from V and 4 bases from J; junction bases left unmatched: 8. Germline CDR1 is WNHNN and CDR2 is SYGVQD (reference sequence). This CDR3 comprises 15 residues. CDR3 in amino acids: CASSTGTGDYNEQFF. The CDR3 DNA is TGCGCCAGCAGCACCGGGACAGGAGATTACAATGAGCAGTTCTTC.

V is TRBV27 and J is TRBJ1-1; D is unclear. Germline V gene data show CDR1 as MNHEY and CDR2 as SMNVEV (reference sequence). Trimming took 7 bases from V and 0 from J, leaving 12 bases between them. The CDR3 is 14 amino acids. CDR3 residues: CASKVSQMNTEAFF. For the CDR3, the DNA is TGTGCCAGCAAGGTCTCGCAGATGAACACTGAAGCTTTCTTT.

The V and J genes are TRBV7-7 and TRBJ2-2; 9 nucleotides align to TRBD1. Germline CDR1 and CDR2: SSHAT and FNYEAQ (reference sequence). V shed 11 bases and J 0 bases; nucleotides not matched to a gene: 4. This CDR3 region has 14 residues. This CDR3 reads CAVGQGPNTGELFF. DNA for the CDR3: TGTGCCGTAGGACAGGGGCCGAACACCGGGGAGCTGTTTTTT. Complete variable domain (other parts from reference TRBV7-7 and TRBJ2-2): GAGVSQSPRYKVTKRGQDVTLRCDPISSHATLYWYQQALGQGPEFLTYFNYEAQPDKSGLPSDRFSAERPEGSISTLTIQRTEQRDSAMYRCAVGQGPNTGELFFGEGSRLTVL.

The chain has TRBV4-1 and TRBJ2-1; 14 bases align to TRBD2. The germline V gene encodes CDR1 MGHRA and CDR2 YSYEKL. V shed 3 bases, J shed 5 bases, and the junction held 9 bases outside the gene matches. This CDR3 is 18 amino acids long. CDR3: CASSHRLAGGYGDNEQFF. The CDR3 DNA is TGCGCCAGCAGCCACAGACTAGCGGGGGGGTACGGTGACAATGAGCAGTTCTTC.

J is TRBJ2-5 and V is TRBV5-1; D possibly corresponds to TRBD1 (5 bases). The CDR3 contains 15 residues. V lost 0 bases to trimming and J lost 4 bases, with 13 bases between them. Germline CDR1 and CDR2: SGHRS and YFSETQ. The CDR3 loop is CASSLAVSGRETQYF. The CDR3 nucleotides are TGCGCCAGCAGCTTGGCCGTGTCAGGGCGAGAGACCCAGTACTTC. Full variable domain (missing parts from reference TRBV5-1 and TRBJ2-5): KAGVTQTPRYLIKTRGQQVTLSCSPISGHRSVSWYQQTPGQGLQFLFEYFSETQRNKGNFPGRFSGRQFSNSRSEMNVSTLELGDSALYLCASSLAVSGRETQYFGPGTRLLVL.

The genes are TRBV28 and TRBJ2-6; D is perhaps TRBD1 (6 bases). The germline V and J ends were trimmed by 6 bases and 2 bases, with 17 bases remaining between them. Germline V gene sequence: CDR1 MDHEN, CDR2 SYDVKM. The CDR3 runs 17 residues. The CDR3 bases are TGTGCCAGCAGCCAGCCGAGTTCAGGGGCTGGGGCCAACGTCCTGACTTTC. Protein: CASSQPSSGAGANVLTF. Combining the CDR3 with reference TRBV28 and TRBJ2-6 gives the whole variable domain DVKVTQSSRYLVKRTGEKVFLECVQDMDHENMFWYRQDPGLGLRLIYFSYDVKMKEKGDIPEGYSVSREKKERFSLILESASTNQTSMYLCASSQPSSGAGANVLTFGAGSRLTVL.

The V and J genes are TRBV28 and TRBJ2-2; 7 bases map to TRBD2. V trimming: 9 bases; J trimming: 8 bases; junction bases outside the gene matches: 3. The CDR3 sequence is 11 residues long. Germline loops: CDR1 MDHEN, CDR2 SYDVKM. CDR3 in amino acids: CASAGVGELFF. In DNA, the CDR3 is TGTGCCAGTGCGGGGGTGGGGGAGCTGTTTTTT. Full variable domain (missing parts from reference TRBV28 and TRBJ2-2): DVKVTQSSRYLVKRTGEKVFLECVQDMDHENMFWYRQDPGLGLRLIYFSYDVKMKEKGDIPEGYSVSREKKERFSLILESASTNQTSMYLCASAGVGELFFGEGSRLTVL.

This clone showed up just a few times. The chain has TRBV12-5 and TRBJ2-2; 7 nucleotides line up with TRBD1. CDR3 length: 14 amino acids. CDR1 is LGHNT and CDR2 is FRNRAP in the germline V gene. V was clipped by 4 bases and J by 6 bases; unmatched bases: 5. The CDR3 spells CASGWNRGPGELFF. The DNA of the CDR3 is TGTGCTAGTGGTTGGAACAGGGGACCCGGGGAGCTGTTTTTT.